This T cell receptor (beta chain) is from a study of CD8 T cells in ankylosing spondylitis. Study outcomes and limitations: Disease-linked clones bore a CD8+ phenotype and were relatively rare in peripheral blood. Significant enrichment of disease-linked clones was reported in matched ankylosing spondylitis synovial fluid. Earlier studies detected some motif variants in reactive arthritis synovial fluid and blood. Blood of patients with ankylosing spondylitis appeared to be characterized by a TCR beta motif of eight highly homologous variants.

In regard to this clonotype: What it binds is not known.

Libraries for TCR beta were made by quantitative 5'-RACE with molecular barcodes. Using its own MiXCR run on the 5' RACE reads, TCRdb lists one record per CDR3 protein. The table has about 390,000 distinct CDR3 sequences, around 22% seen once. This CDR3 spans 16 amino acids. Germline V gene lookup returns CDR1 SEHNR and CDR2 FQNEAQ (reference sequence). V was clipped by 7 bases and J by 0 bases, with 16 bases between them. The material sequenced was blood, either unsorted or a sorted T cell fraction (not recorded which). This clonotype was sampled from a male donor with ankylosing spondylitis. The gene calls are TRBV7-9 and TRBJ1-3; D is uncertain. The CDR3 DNA is TGTGCCAGCAACCCCCCCGAGAACCTCTCTGGAAACACCATATATTTT. Translating it yields CASNPPENLSGNTIYF.